Listed below are T cell receptor beta chains from one sample, sequenced in a study of monozygotic twins with inflammatory bowel disease. TCRdb re-called the 5' RACE reads, yielding one record per CDR3 amino acid sequence without DNA. This table lists a few hundred thousand distinct CDR3 sequences. The sequencing input was blood. The receptors shown here come from a human donor with ulcerative colitis or Crohn's disease, or a healthy co-twin of an affected twin (not recorded which). The CDR3 runs from the conserved cysteine through the conserved F or W. The order of the fields is J gene, V gene, CDR3 protein.

j_gene: TRBJ1-1
v_gene: TRBV28
CDR3aa: CASSLDRTALMNTEAFF

j_gene: TRBJ2-2
v_gene: TRBV6-5
CDR3aa: CASSYVGTGELFF

j_gene: TRBJ1-1
v_gene: TRBV20-1
CDR3aa: CSARDPRGQKAFF

j_gene: TRBJ1-5
v_gene: TRBV12-3/TRBV12-4
CDR3aa: CASSLGTGPLSNQPQHF

j_gene: TRBJ1-5
v_gene: TRBV3-1
CDR3aa: CASSQGGREDQPQHF

j_gene: TRBJ2-1
v_gene: TRBV20-1
CDR3aa: CSAAGRGANTNEQFF

j_gene: TRBJ2-7
v_gene: TRBV2
CDR3aa: CASSRDRAYEQYF

j_gene: TRBJ2-4
v_gene: TRBV5-4
CDR3aa: CASSATGAGNIQYF

j_gene: TRBJ1-2
v_gene: TRBV30
CDR3aa: CAYRTGPYGYTF

j_gene: TRBJ2-1
v_gene: TRBV7-2
CDR3aa: CASSLKLEGTEQFF

j_gene: TRBJ2-1
v_gene: TRBV19
CDR3aa: CASSRRGLAGNNEQFF

j_gene: TRBJ2-7
v_gene: TRBV29-1
CDR3aa: CSVIGASYEQYF

j_gene: TRBJ2-2
v_gene: TRBV2
CDR3aa: CASSEARQGAGEPFF

j_gene: TRBJ2-1
v_gene: TRBV28
CDR3aa: CASTPSFRRVNEQFF

j_gene: TRBJ2-7
v_gene: TRBV7-2
CDR3aa: CASSPSGGLGEQYF

j_gene: TRBJ2-5
v_gene: TRBV7-2
CDR3aa: CASSLVRARAETQYF

j_gene: TRBJ2-5
v_gene: TRBV21-1
CDR3aa: CASSNSRTAKETQYF

j_gene: TRBJ1-2
v_gene: TRBV7-9
CDR3aa: CASSLGTGAPNYGYTF

j_gene: TRBJ2-5
v_gene: TRBV5-1
CDR3aa: CASSLGSTQETQYF

j_gene: TRBJ2-3
v_gene: TRBV28
CDR3aa: CASRGRGAYTDTQYF

j_gene: TRBJ2-2
v_gene: TRBV12-3/TRBV12-4
CDR3aa: CASKPRSTGELFF

j_gene: TRBJ2-2
v_gene: TRBV2
CDR3aa: CASSESRRVNTGELFF

j_gene: TRBJ2-1
v_gene: TRBV5-1
CDR3aa: CASSLNSGVTQSYNEQFF

j_gene: TRBJ2-2
v_gene: TRBV7-3
CDR3aa: CASSSGTALGTGELFF

j_gene: TRBJ1-2
v_gene: TRBV19
CDR3aa: CASMRSGSTHYGYTF

j_gene: TRBJ1-2
v_gene: TRBV10-3
CDR3aa: CAISEHGPGGYGYTF

j_gene: TRBJ2-7
v_gene: TRBV7-2
CDR3aa: CASSPSFYEQYF

j_gene: TRBJ2-5
v_gene: TRBV7-8
CDR3aa: CASSLGRRQETQYF

j_gene: TRBJ2-1
v_gene: TRBV20-1
CDR3aa: CSANPSVTPYNEQFF

j_gene: TRBJ2-1
v_gene: TRBV7-2
CDR3aa: CASSLTVDWRDEQFF

j_gene: TRBJ2-3
v_gene: TRBV28
CDR3aa: CASSLSVGGGSDTQYF

j_gene: TRBJ1-1
v_gene: TRBV6-5
CDR3aa: CATTGNTEAFF

j_gene: TRBJ1-4
v_gene: TRBV4-3
CDR3aa: CASSQVWVPGEKLFF

j_gene: TRBJ1-4
v_gene: TRBV25-1
CDR3aa: CASSEGGAFGKLFF

j_gene: TRBJ2-7
v_gene: TRBV5-4
CDR3aa: CASSLTQGFGEQYF

j_gene: TRBJ2-4
v_gene: TRBV2
CDR3aa: CASGPRLQGVNIQYF

j_gene: TRBJ1-2
v_gene: TRBV5-1
CDR3aa: CASSLGTVGYTF

j_gene: TRBJ2-2
v_gene: TRBV10-1
CDR3aa: CASSEIGGQVGGELFF

j_gene: TRBJ1-5
v_gene: TRBV6-6
CDR3aa: CASRGQTAGQPQHF

j_gene: TRBJ1-1
v_gene: TRBV6-6
CDR3aa: CASSYSKSAFF

j_gene: TRBJ2-3
v_gene: TRBV20-1
CDR3aa: CSARGVERQRQTTDTQYF

j_gene: TRBJ1-2
v_gene: TRBV25-1
CDR3aa: CASRGTGTGKGRVYGYTF

j_gene: TRBJ1-1
v_gene: TRBV29-1
CDR3aa: CSVSPGHDPMNTEAFF

j_gene: TRBJ1-5
v_gene: TRBV7-2
CDR3aa: CASSLELINQPQHF

j_gene: TRBJ2-1
v_gene: TRBV12-3/TRBV12-4
CDR3aa: CASSPLAGISSYNEQFF

j_gene: TRBJ2-2
v_gene: TRBV10-2
CDR3aa: CASSDLPPANTGELFF

j_gene: TRBJ2-1
v_gene: TRBV5-5
CDR3aa: CASSLFRDRVLNEQFF